The rows below give T cell receptor beta chains drawn from one sample of a study of T cells after yellow fever vaccination. TCRdb itself ran the 5' RACE reads through MiXCR, one entry per CDR3 protein. The sample consists of approximately 340,000 distinct CDR3 sequences, approximately 9% of them appearing once. The material sequenced was PBMCs, taken on the day of the first yellow fever vaccination. These TCRs come from a man younger than 35 who received the YFV17D yellow fever vaccine. Both conserved end residues are part of each CDR3. A D gene is named only where the DNA matches it firmly. Where a row states a size, it is once, few, many or the class of an expanded clone; other rows omit it.

D: -; size: -; J: TRBJ2-5; V: TRBV7-9; DNA: TGTGCCAGCAGCTTCCAGGTGCGGTTCCAAGAGACCCAGTACTTC; CDR3: CASSFQVRFQETQYF
D: -; size: -; J: TRBJ1-1; V: TRBV6-5; DNA: TGTGCCAGCAGTTACCCCGGAGGTATGAACACTGAAGCTTTCTTT; CDR3: CASSYPGGMNTEAFF
D: TRBD1; size: -; J: TRBJ2-1; V: TRBV7-9; DNA: TGTGCCAGCAGGGATCGACAGGGATATAACAATGAGCAGTTCTTC; CDR3: CASRDRQGYNNEQFF
D: -; size: few; J: TRBJ1-1; V: TRBV20-1; DNA: TGCAGTGCTAGAGATTGGAGAGGAGCTTTCTTT; CDR3: CSARDWRGAFF
D: -; size: few; J: TRBJ2-1; V: TRBV7-2; DNA: TGTGCCAGCAGCTTAGCCCTAGGGGTGCGGGGCAATGAGCAGTTCTTC; CDR3: CASSLALGVRGNEQFF
D: -; size: -; J: TRBJ2-5; V: TRBV20-1; DNA: TGCAGTGCCAATCAAGAGACCCAGTACTTC; CDR3: CSANQETQYF
D: -; size: -; J: TRBJ2-2; V: TRBV6-5; DNA: TGTGCCAGCAGTTACCGGGGGGCGGACGGGGAGCTGTTTTTT; CDR3: CASSYRGADGELFF
D: -; size: few; J: TRBJ2-6; V: TRBV25-1; DNA: TGTGCCAGCAGTGAAGGTGGGGCCAACGTCCTGACTTTC; CDR3: CASSEGGANVLTF
D: TRBD1; size: few; J: TRBJ2-6; V: TRBV25-1; DNA: TGTGCCAGCAGTTTCAGGACAGGAAGCTCTGGGGCCAACGTCCTGACTTTC; CDR3: CASSFRTGSSGANVLTF
D: TRBD2; size: few; J: TRBJ2-1; V: TRBV9; DNA: TGTGCCAGCAGCGCCGGGGGGGGGCACGTCTTC; CDR3: CASSAGGGHVF
D: -; size: -; J: TRBJ2-4; V: TRBV20-1; DNA: TGCAGTGCTAGAGACCCAGCGGGAGCCAAAAACATTCAGTACTTC; CDR3: CSARDPAGAKNIQYF
D: -; size: many; J: TRBJ2-3; V: TRBV4-1; DNA: TGCGCCAGCAGCCAGGGGACCCTTAACACAGATACGCAGTATTTT; CDR3: CASSQGTLNTDTQYF
D: -; size: many; J: TRBJ2-5; V: TRBV5-1; DNA: TGCGCCAGCAGCCCAGGGACGGTGAACCAAGAGACCCAGTACTTC; CDR3: CASSPGTVNQETQYF
D: TRBD1; size: -; J: TRBJ1-4; V: TRBV4-3; DNA: TGCGCCAGCAGCCAGCTCGCGGGACAGGGTGGTGAAAAACTGTTTTTT; CDR3: CASSQLAGQGGEKLFF
D: -; size: -; J: TRBJ1-2; V: TRBV3-1; DNA: TGTGCCAGCAGCCAAGATCTGGCGACAGAGAGCTATGGCTACACCTTC; CDR3: CASSQDLATESYGYTF
D: -; size: few; J: TRBJ2-1; V: TRBV6-5; DNA: TGTGCCAGCAGTAACCCCCGGACAGAGGCAGGAAACAATGAGCAGTTCTTC; CDR3: CASSNPRTEAGNNEQFF
D: -; size: few; J: TRBJ1-5; V: TRBV7-2; DNA: TGTGCCAGCAGCTTAGTACTGCGCAATCAGCCCCAGCATTTT; CDR3: CASSLVLRNQPQHF
D: -; size: -; J: TRBJ2-1; V: TRBV4-3; DNA: TGCGCCAGCAGCCAAGAAGGGGTGGTCTACAATGAGCAGTTCTTC; CDR3: CASSQEGVVYNEQFF
D: -; size: -; J: TRBJ1-2; V: TRBV5-5; DNA: TGTGCCAGCAGCTTTAACACAGTTAACTATGGCTACACCTTC; CDR3: CASSFNTVNYGYTF
D: -; size: few; J: TRBJ1-2; V: TRBV6-5; DNA: TGTGCCAGCAGTTACAGGGTTGGATTCGACTATGGCTACACCTTC; CDR3: CASSYRVGFDYGYTF
D: -; size: many; J: TRBJ1-1; V: TRBV12-3/TRBV12-4; DNA: TGTGCCAGCAGTTTTCGGGGGCCCGCTGAAGCTTTCTTT; CDR3: CASSFRGPAEAFF
D: -; size: -; J: TRBJ2-1; V: TRBV20-1; DNA: TGCAGTGCTAGAGATATGGGGGTGTCCTACAATGAGCAGTTCTTC; CDR3: CSARDMGVSYNEQFF
D: -; size: few; J: TRBJ2-1; V: TRBV28; DNA: TGTGCCAGCAGTGGAGGGATGTCCTACAATGAGCAGTTCTTC; CDR3: CASSGGMSYNEQFF
D: -; size: many; J: TRBJ2-1; V: TRBV4-3; DNA: TGCGCCAGCAGCCGGAGGTCCGGCTCCTACAATGAGCAGTTCTTC; CDR3: CASSRRSGSYNEQFF
D: -; size: -; J: TRBJ1-1; V: TRBV9; DNA: TGTGCCAGCAGCGGTGGAGAACCTATGAACACTGAAGCTTTCTTT; CDR3: CASSGGEPMNTEAFF
D: TRBD2; size: few; J: TRBJ2-2; V: TRBV20-1; DNA: TGCAGTGCTAGAGATCCCCCTAGCGGGGGTGTGAACACCGGGGAGCTGTTTTTT; CDR3: CSARDPPSGGVNTGELFF
D: -; size: many; J: TRBJ1-5; V: TRBV4-1; DNA: TGCGCCAGCAGCCAAGGACCAGGGGAGGCTCAGCCCCAGCATTTT; CDR3: CASSQGPGEAQPQHF
D: TRBD2; size: many; J: TRBJ2-7; V: TRBV7-2; DNA: TGTGCCAGCAGCTTGGTGGGGAATCTAGCGGGTTCCTACGAGCAGTACTTC; CDR3: CASSLVGNLAGSYEQYF